The 12 T cell receptor beta chains presented below share a single source sample, sequenced in a study of metastatic and nonmetastatic thyroid tumors. There were no patients who had received any treatment before thyroid surgery. TCRdb re-analyzed the PCR reads using MiXCR. The repertoire consists of around 53,000 clones, with over 15% occurring once and the leading ten covering 3%. Sequenced material: blood. The origin of the receptors is a female donor with papillary thyroid cancer or a benign thyroid nodule (not recorded which). Some clones in this sample may be carry-over from other donors' samples.

This clone was detected ten times or more. CDR3 bases: TGTGCCAGCAGGAGGGTTTTGAATGAAAAACTGTTTTTT. Encoded protein: CASRRVLNEKLFF. The V and J genes are TRBV7-9 and TRBJ1-4; no reliable D call. From germline, CDR1 is SEHNR and CDR2 FQNEAQ (reference sequence). The CDR3 loop spans 13 amino acids. V shed 6 bases and J shed 5 bases, with 10 bases lying between them.

Worth noting for this clone: The CDR3 end shows no conserved phenylalanine or tryptophan, and so a read error is likely. V is TRBV5-5 and J is TRBJ2-1; perhaps TRBD1 as D (6 bases). This CDR3 region has 15 residues. Germline V CDR1 and CDR2: SGHKS, YYEKEE (reference sequence). For the CDR3, the DNA is TGTGCCAGCAGTACAGGGTGGGGGTCCTACAATGATCAGTTCTCC. Amino acids: CASSTGWGSYNDQFS.

The genes are TRBV29-1 and TRBJ1-1; no reliable D call. The CDR3 has 12 residues. CDR1 and CDR2 from the germline V gene are SQVTM and ANQGSEA. The V gene lost 5 bases and the J gene lost 3 bases, with 10 bases spanning the gap. The CDR3 loop is CSVLRFDTEAFF. CDR3 DNA sequence: TGCAGCGTTCTCAGATTTGACACTGAAGCTTTCTTT. Together with reference TRBV29-1 and TRBJ1-1, the CDR3 gives the full variable domain: SAVISQKPSRDICQRGTSLTIQCQVDSQVTMMFWYRQQPGQSLTLIATANQGSEATYESGFVIDKFPISRPNLTFSTLTVSNMSPEDSSIYLCSVLRFDTEAFFGQGTRLTVV.

Concerning this clone itself: It may be a read error: a sequence one base away is much more abundant. The chain carries TRBV28 and TRBJ2-3; D is perhaps TRBD1 (6 bases). This CDR3 region has 13 residues. Germline CDR1 and CDR2: MDHEN and SYDVKM. CDR3 nucleotides: TGTGCCAGCGGACCTGGGACGAGGAATGGTAGGGGGTTT. Encoded protein: CASGPGTRNGRGF.

This clone was observed many times. The V gene is TRBV19, the J gene TRBJ1-5; 9 bases agree with TRBD1. The CDR3 consists of 18 residues. Germline CDR1 reads LNHDA; CDR2 reads SQIVND (reference sequence). After removal of 4 bases from V and 4 bases from J, the junction contained 14 bases not matched to a gene. The CDR3 loop reads CASSRAHRGLSMNQPQHF. The CDR3 nucleotides read TGTGCCAGTAGTAGGGCTCACAGGGGGCTGTCGATGAATCAGCCCCAGCATTTT.

The rearrangement joins TRBV30 to TRBJ2-2; D is undetermined. Deletions cut 2 bases from V and 5 bases from J, with 12 bases between. The CDR3 sequence is 14 residues long. Germline assignment: CDR1 GTSNPN and CDR2 SVGIG (reference sequence). In nucleotides, the CDR3 is TGTGCCTGGAGTCTGAGACCTGGGACCGGGGAGCTGTTTTTT. This codes for CAWSLRPGTGELFF.

This clone was picked up many times. The chain has TRBV6-6 and TRBJ2-2; 16 bases match TRBD2. The CDR3 totals 20 residues. Germline trimming cut 6 bases from V and 1 base from J; bases unmatched to any gene: 11. The germline gives CDR1 MNHNY, CDR2 SVGAGI (reference sequence). The CDR3 sequence is CASRTGLAGGPRKNTGELFF. CDR3 DNA: TGTGCCAGCAGGACGGGACTAGCGGGAGGGCCGCGGAAGAACACCGGGGAGCTGTTTTTT.

This clone was seen ten or more times. V is TRBV20-1 and J is TRBJ2-7; tentative D call: TRBD2 (5 bases). The V gene lost 3 bases and the J gene lost 3 bases, with 18 bases spanning the gap. The germline CDR1 and CDR2 sequences are DFQATT and SNEGSKA (reference sequence). The CDR3 has 15 amino acids. The CDR3 DNA reads as TGCAGTGCTAGTCTACGAGGGCATAAGGACTACGAGCAGTACTTC. Protein: CSASLRGHKDYEQYF.

There are many counts of this clone. The rearrangement uses TRBV5-1 and TRBJ1-1; 10 bases fit TRBD1. CDR1 SGHRS and CDR2 YFSETQ come from the germline V gene. The CDR3 is 16 amino acids. V shed 4 bases and J 4 bases; nucleotides not matched to a gene: 10. The CDR3 nucleotides read TGCGCCAGCAGCATGCGGACAGGGGGGCTGGGCACTGAAGCTTTCTTT. It encodes CASSMRTGGLGTEAFF.

This clone came up many times. The sample has other DNA sequences that encode this CDR3 too. The chain recombines TRBV20-1 with TRBJ1-3; 8 bases align to TRBD1. CDR3 length equals 13 residues. With 6 bases clipped from V and 0 bases from J, the junction kept 1 base outside the gene matches. CDR1 DFQATT and CDR2 SNEGSKA come from the germline V gene (reference sequence). CDR3 loop: CSATGGSGNTIYF. The CDR3 DNA sequence: TGCAGTGCCACAGGGGGCTCTGGAAACACCATATATTTT.

J is TRBJ2-1 and V is TRBV18, with TRBD1 as a possible D gene (5 bases). CDR3 size: 13 residues. V lost 4 bases and J 5 bases, leaving 9 bases between the germline ends. Germline V gives CDR1 KGHSH, CDR2 LQKENI. As DNA, the CDR3 is TGTGCCAGCTCACAATTAGGGGACAATGAGCAGTTCTTC. Translated: CASSQLGDNEQFF.

About this clone itself: This CDR3 fails to terminate in the conserved phenylalanine or tryptophan, so it likely reflects a read error. The chain carries TRBV5-1 and TRBJ1-2; perhaps TRBD1 as D (6 bases). The CDR3 runs to 13 residues. Germline CDR1 is SGHRS and CDR2 is YFSETQ. The CDR3: CASSGGMVYCYTS. Written as DNA, the CDR3 is TGCGCCAGCAGCGGGGGCATGGTCTATTGCTACACCTCC.